A single sample is the source of the 21 T cell receptor beta chains below, sequenced in a study of blood T cell repertoires in COVID-19. The table came from immunoSEQ multiplex PCR; TCRdb's copy has only in-frame clones and leaves some out. The table lists 260,000 or so clones, approximately 90% of them singletons. Sequences were obtained from PBMCs or T cells enriched from blood (not recorded which). The receptors were sampled from a man between 18 and 29 years old who had recovered from COVID-19.

V and J are TRBV2 and TRBJ2-5; 7 bases fit TRBD2. The V and J ends lost 6 bases and 2 bases, in that order; junction bases with no gene match: 15. Germline CDR1 reads SNHLY; CDR2 reads FYNNEI. This CDR3 contains 17 residues. CDR3 DNA: TGTGCCAGCAGGCCTACCAGGTTTGCGGGAGAACAAGAGACCCAGTACTTC. Translated: CASRPTRFAGEQETQYF.

This rearrangement joins TRBV4-1 to TRBJ1-1; D unclear. V was pared by 4 bases and J by 5 bases, with 17 bases between. CDR3 length equals 15 residues. Looked up from germline, CDR1 is MGHRA and CDR2 is YSYEKL. The CDR3 nucleotides read TGCGCCAGCAGCCCCCTGACGGGTCGGAGAACTGAAGCTTTCTTT. It codes for CASSPLTGRRTEAFF.

The rearrangement uses TRBV3-1 (or the pseudogene TRBV3-2) and TRBJ2-7, with 7 bases identical to TRBD1. The germline gives CDR1 LGHDT, CDR2 YNNKEL (reference sequence). Losses at the gene ends were 2 bases for V and 6 bases for J; bases not matched to a gene: 10. The CDR3 runs 15 residues. DNA for the CDR3: TGTGCCAGCAGCCAATCTATAAATCGACAGGGCGAGCAGTACTTC. It specifies CASSQSINRQGEQYF.

On this clone itself: The same CDR3 is also encoded by other DNA sequences in this sample. The chain carries TRBV27 and TRBJ2-2; no firm D call. V dropped 0 bases and J dropped 5 bases, with 4 bases sitting between them. The V gene's germline CDR1 is MNHEY and CDR2 SMNVEV (reference sequence). CDR3 size: 13 residues. CDR3 region: CASSLSRTGELFF. The CDR3 bases are TGTGCCAGCAGTTTATCCCGTACCGGGGAGCTGTTTTTT.

The chain joins TRBV11-3 to TRBJ1-1; D ambiguous. Germline V gene lookup returns CDR1 SGHNT and CDR2 YENEEA. The CDR3 has 16 residues. Trimming removed 0 bases from V and 0 bases from J, with 11 bases in between. The CDR3 nucleotides are TGTGCCAGCAGCTTAGAGAACTGGGCCATGAACACTGAAGCTTTCTTT. This gives the protein CASSLENWAMNTEAFF. Using reference TRBV11-3 and TRBJ1-1 for the parts outside the CDR3, the full variable domain is EAGVVQSPRYKIIEKKQPVAFWCNPISGHNTLYWYLQNLGQGPELLIRYENEEAVDDSQLPKDRFSAERLKGVDSTLKIQPAELGDSAVYLCASSLENWAMNTEAFFGQGTRLTVV.

The chain has TRBV14 and TRBJ1-2; no clear D gene. Germline lookup yields CDR1 SGHDN and CDR2 FVKESK. The V end was cut by 1 base, the J end by 3 bases, with 6 bases between. CDR3 length: 13 amino acids. CDR3 sequence: CASSQGTYYGYTF. The CDR3 DNA sequence: TGTGCCAGCAGCCAAGGGACTTACTATGGCTACACCTTC. Full variable domain (outside the CDR3, taken from reference TRBV14 and TRBJ1-2): EAGVTQFPSHSVIEKGQTVTLRCDPISGHDNLYWYRRVMGKEIKFLLHFVKESKQDESGMPNNRFLAERTGGTYSTLKVQPAELEDSGVYFCASSQGTYYGYTFGSGTRLTVV.

The chain has TRBV29-1 and TRBJ2-2, with 10 nucleotides matching TRBD2. The ends lost 1 base at V and 5 bases at J; junction bases unmatched: 4. This CDR3 is built from 15 residues. The germline V gene has CDR1 SQVTM and CDR2 ANQGSEA. CDR3 protein: CSVEGASGSTGELFF. The DNA of the CDR3 is TGCAGCGTTGAAGGGGCTAGCGGGAGTACCGGGGAGCTGTTTTTT.

This chain joins TRBV7-9 and TRBJ2-7; D may be TRBD2 (5 bases). Trimming stripped 1 base from V and 0 bases from J, with 10 bases between. The CDR3 runs to 15 residues. Germline values: CDR1 SEHNR, CDR2 FQNEAQ (reference sequence). As DNA, the CDR3 is TGTGCCAGCAGCTTAGGGTCGGGGAGCTCCTACGAGCAGTACTTC. Encoded protein: CASSLGSGSSYEQYF.

This chain joins TRBV2 and TRBJ1-1; D is perhaps TRBD1 (6 bases). V dropped 6 bases and J dropped 5 bases, with 22 bases sitting between them. Germline CDR1 and CDR2: SNHLY and FYNNEI. This CDR3 is built from 16 residues. CDR3 in amino acids: CASRGNPGQLKTEAFF. The CDR3 region has the DNA TGTGCCAGCAGGGGTAATCCGGGACAACTAAAGACTGAAGCTTTCTTT.

The rearrangement uses TRBV6-5 and TRBJ2-2, with TRBD2 identical over 8 bases. Germline CDR1 is MNHEY and CDR2 is SVGAGI. The CDR3 has 15 residues. The J segment lost 0 bases and the V segment lost 6 bases, leaving 3 bases of the junction unmatched. The CDR3 region has the DNA TGTGCCAGCAGAACGACTAGCGCGAACACCGGGGAGCTGTTTTTT. Translation gives CASRTTSANTGELFF.

The rearrangement links TRBV5-6 to TRBJ2-7; 8 positions match TRBD1. Germline lookup yields CDR1 SGHDT and CDR2 YYEEEE. The J segment lost 2 bases and the V segment lost 4 bases, leaving 2 bases of the junction unmatched. This CDR3 comprises 13 residues. DNA for the CDR3: TGTGCCAGCAGCGTGGGACAGGCCTACGAGCAGTACTTC. This encodes CASSVGQAYEQYF.

V usage is TRBV7-6 and J usage is TRBJ2-1, with 10 bases identical to TRBD2. The CDR3 covers 16 residues. J lost 7 bases, V lost 4 bases, and 10 bases had no gene match. Per germline, CDR1 SGHVS and CDR2 FNYEAQ. In DNA, the CDR3 is TGTGCCAGCAGCTCCCCCCTAGCGGGAGTGTGGAATGAGCAGTTCTTC. It yields the protein CASSSPLAGVWNEQFF.

This clone was seen just once. The chain recombines TRBV28 with TRBJ2-2, with D perhaps matching TRBD1 (5 bases). The CDR3 length is 13 residues. Trimming left V 5 bases short and J 6 bases short, with 10 bases between. Germline loops: CDR1 MDHEN, CDR2 SYDVKM. CDR3: CASSRAGPGELFF. DNA for the CDR3: TGTGCCAGCAGTCGGGCAGGGCCCGGGGAGCTGTTTTTT. Complete variable domain (other parts from reference TRBV28 and TRBJ2-2): DVKVTQSSRYLVKRTGEKVFLECVQDMDHENMFWYRQDPGLGLRLIYFSYDVKMKEKGDIPEGYSVSREKKERFSLILESASTNQTSMYLCASSRAGPGELFFGEGSRLTVL.

This rearrangement joins TRBV11-2 to TRBJ2-7; 7 nucleotides match TRBD2. The CDR3 length is 16 residues. The ends lost 1 base at V and 4 bases at J; junction bases unmatched: 10. Per germline, CDR1 SGHAT and CDR2 FQNNGV. CDR3 sequence reads: CASSLAYLAGGYEQYF. The CDR3 DNA is TGTGCCAGCAGCTTAGCTTATTTAGCGGGCGGGTACGAGCAGTACTTC. The full variable domain, completed using reference TRBV11-2 and TRBJ2-7, is EAGVAQSPRYKIIEKRQSVAFWCNPISGHATLYWYQQILGQGPKLLIQFQNNGVVDDSQLPKDRFSAERLKGVDSTLKIQPAKLEDSAVYLCASSLAYLAGGYEQYFGPGTRLTVT.

The chain recombines TRBV6-5 with TRBJ1-2; a possible D gene is TRBD1 (5 bases). Germline CDR1 is MNHEY and CDR2 is SVGAGI. The CDR3 has 14 amino acids. V was pared by 7 bases and J by 0 bases, with 12 bases between. DNA of the CDR3: TGTGCCAGCACTACGACAGTCGCTAACTATGGCTACACCTTC. It translates to CASTTTVANYGYTF.

This CDR3 is CASSLMPGSNQPQHF. In nucleotides, the CDR3 is TGCGCCAGCAGCTTAATGCCGGGAAGCAATCAGCCCCAGCATTTT. This sequence joins TRBV5-1 and TRBJ1-5; no reliable D call. Per the germline V gene, CDR1 is SGHRS and CDR2 is YFSETQ. This CDR3 spans 15 amino acids. Trimming cost V 2 bases and J 1 base, with 10 bases left between them.

The chain combines TRBV3-1 (or the pseudogene TRBV3-2) with TRBJ1-3; D is unresolved. Germline lookup yields CDR1 LGHDT and CDR2 YNNKEL (reference sequence). This CDR3 has 12 residues. The ends were cut back, 4 bases at V and 4 bases at J, with 5 bases in the middle. CDR3 amino acids: CASSRTGNTIYF. The CDR3 DNA reads as TGTGCCAGCAGCCGCACAGGAAACACCATATATTTT.

The chain couples TRBV11-3 to TRBJ2-1; tentatively, D is TRBD2 (6 bases). CDR1 is SGHNT, CDR2 YENEEA, per germline. The CDR3 consists of 13 residues. V lost 2 bases and J lost 7, with 9 bases in between. CDR3 nucleotide sequence: TGTGCCAGCAGCTTATGGACTACTAATGAGCAGTTCTTC. Protein product: CASSLWTTNEQFF.

The chain links TRBV10-2 to TRBJ2-1; 10 nucleotides align to TRBD2. The CDR3 has 14 amino acids. With 11 bases clipped from V and 2 bases from J, the junction kept 6 bases outside the gene matches. Germline lookup yields CDR1 WSHSY and CDR2 SAAADI. CDR3 DNA sequence: TGCGCCGGATCAAGCGGGAGGGCCTACAATGAGCAGTTCTTC. Its protein is CAGSSGRAYNEQFF.

The chain uses TRBV5-1 and TRBJ1-1; tentative D call: TRBD1 (5 bases). The ends were cut back, 4 bases at V and 4 bases at J, with 14 bases in the middle. Germline V gives CDR1 SGHRS, CDR2 YFSETQ. CDR3 size: 14 residues. Here the CDR3 reads CASSRNGGVTEAFF. In nucleotides, the CDR3 is TGCGCCAGCAGCCGGAACGGGGGTGTCACTGAAGCTTTCTTT. The full variable domain, with the rest looked up from reference TRBV5-1 and TRBJ1-1, is KAGVTQTPRYLIKTRGQQVTLSCSPISGHRSVSWYQQTPGQGLQFLFEYFSETQRNKGNFPGRFSGRQFSNSRSEMNVSTLELGDSALYLCASSRNGGVTEAFFGQGTRLTVV.

This clone was found once. A junction end diverges from the germline sequence, so it may reflect a read error. The V call is TRBV23-1, the J call TRBJ1-6, with D hard to call. TRBV23-1 is annotated as an ORF whose role is uncertain. CDR3 length equals 10 residues. The CDR3 DNA reads TGCGCCAGCAGTCAGCCGAGGGCCCGTTGG. It specifies CASSQPRARW.